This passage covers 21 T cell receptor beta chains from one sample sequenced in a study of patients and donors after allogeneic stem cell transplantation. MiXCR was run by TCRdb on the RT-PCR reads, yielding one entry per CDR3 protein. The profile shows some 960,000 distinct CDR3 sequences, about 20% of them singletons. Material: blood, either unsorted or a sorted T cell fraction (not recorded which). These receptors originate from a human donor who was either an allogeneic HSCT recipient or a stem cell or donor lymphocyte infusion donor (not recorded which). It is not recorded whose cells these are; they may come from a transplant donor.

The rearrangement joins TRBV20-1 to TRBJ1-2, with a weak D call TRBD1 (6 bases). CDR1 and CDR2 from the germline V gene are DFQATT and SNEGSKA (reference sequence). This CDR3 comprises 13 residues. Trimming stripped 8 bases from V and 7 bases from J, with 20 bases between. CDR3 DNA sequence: TGCAGTTCCGTACAGGGCGATATTCTTGGCTACACCTTC. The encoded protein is CSSVQGDILGYTF.

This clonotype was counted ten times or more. CDR3 protein: CASSLGPFGGGWSTGELFF. CDR3 nucleotides: TGTGCCAGCAGTTTAGGACCATTCGGGGGGGGCTGGAGCACCGGGGAGCTGTTTTTT. This chain joins TRBV12-3 or TRBV12-4 and TRBJ2-2, with TRBD2 identical over 8 bases. This CDR3 spans 19 amino acids. Unmatched junction bases numbered 14, after V lost 1 base and J lost 4 bases.

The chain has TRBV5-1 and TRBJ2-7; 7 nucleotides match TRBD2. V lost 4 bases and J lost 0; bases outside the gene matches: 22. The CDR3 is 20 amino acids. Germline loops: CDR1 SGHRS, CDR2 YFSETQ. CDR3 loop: CASSPGPGVRGGPSSYEQYF. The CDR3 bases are TGCGCCAGCAGCCCCGGGCCGGGGGTTAGGGGAGGGCCCAGCTCCTACGAGCAGTACTTC.

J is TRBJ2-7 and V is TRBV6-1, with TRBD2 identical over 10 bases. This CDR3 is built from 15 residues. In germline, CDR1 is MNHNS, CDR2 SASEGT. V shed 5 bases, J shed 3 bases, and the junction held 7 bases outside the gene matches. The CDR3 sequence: CASSTRTSGHYEQYF. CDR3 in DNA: TGTGCCAGCAGTACTAGGACTAGCGGCCACTACGAGCAGTACTTC.

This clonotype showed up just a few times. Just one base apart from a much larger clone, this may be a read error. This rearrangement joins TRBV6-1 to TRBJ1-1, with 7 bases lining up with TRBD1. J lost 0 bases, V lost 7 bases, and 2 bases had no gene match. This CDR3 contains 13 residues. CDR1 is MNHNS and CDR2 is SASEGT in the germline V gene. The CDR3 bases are TGTGCCAGCAAGGGACAGATGAACACTGAAGCTTTCTTT. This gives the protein CASKGQMNTEAFF.

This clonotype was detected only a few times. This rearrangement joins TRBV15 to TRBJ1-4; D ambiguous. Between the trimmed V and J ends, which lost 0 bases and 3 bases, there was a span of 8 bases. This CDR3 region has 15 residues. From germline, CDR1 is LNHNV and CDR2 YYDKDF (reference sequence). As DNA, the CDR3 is TGTGCCACCAGCAGAGACCTGCGGGCTAATGAAAAACTGTTTTTT. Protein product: CATSRDLRANEKLFF.

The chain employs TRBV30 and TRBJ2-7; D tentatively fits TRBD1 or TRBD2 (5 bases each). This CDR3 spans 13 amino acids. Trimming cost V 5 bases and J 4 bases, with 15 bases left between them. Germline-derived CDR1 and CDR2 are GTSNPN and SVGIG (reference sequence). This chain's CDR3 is CAWGGERRYEQYF. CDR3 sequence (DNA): TGTGCCTGGGGGGGAGAGCGGCGGTACGAGCAGTACTTC.

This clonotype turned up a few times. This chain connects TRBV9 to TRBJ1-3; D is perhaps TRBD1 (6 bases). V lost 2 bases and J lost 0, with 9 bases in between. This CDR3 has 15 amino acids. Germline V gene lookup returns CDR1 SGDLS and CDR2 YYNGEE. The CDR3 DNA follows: TGTGCCAGCAGCGTCTCAGGGGACTCTGGAAACACCATATATTTT. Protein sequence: CASSVSGDSGNTIYF. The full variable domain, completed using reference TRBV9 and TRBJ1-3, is DSGVTQTPKHLITATGQRVTLRCSPRSGDLSVYWYQQSLDQGLQFLIQYYNGEERAKGNILERFSAQQFPDLHSELNLSSLELGDSALYFCASSVSGDSGNTIYFGEGSWLTVV.

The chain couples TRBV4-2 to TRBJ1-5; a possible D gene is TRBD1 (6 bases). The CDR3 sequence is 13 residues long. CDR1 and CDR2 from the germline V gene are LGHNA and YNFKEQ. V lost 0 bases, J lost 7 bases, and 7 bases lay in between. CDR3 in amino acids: CASSQEGAQPQHF. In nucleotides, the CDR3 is TGTGCCAGCAGCCAAGAGGGGGCCCAGCCCCAGCATTTT.

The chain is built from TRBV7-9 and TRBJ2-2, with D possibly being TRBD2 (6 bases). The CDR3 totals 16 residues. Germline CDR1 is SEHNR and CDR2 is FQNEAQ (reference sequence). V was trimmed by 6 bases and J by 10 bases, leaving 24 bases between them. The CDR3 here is CASSFLRTGGIEELFF. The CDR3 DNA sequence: TGTGCCAGCAGTTTCCTTCGGACCGGGGGAATAGAGGAGCTGTTTTTT.

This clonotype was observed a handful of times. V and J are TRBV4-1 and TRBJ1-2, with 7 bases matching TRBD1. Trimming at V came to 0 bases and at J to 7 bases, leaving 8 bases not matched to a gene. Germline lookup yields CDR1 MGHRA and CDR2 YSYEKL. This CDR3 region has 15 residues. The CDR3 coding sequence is TGCGCCAGCAGCCAAGATGGAAGGGGGCGGAGTGGCTACACCTTC. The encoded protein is CASSQDGRGRSGYTF.

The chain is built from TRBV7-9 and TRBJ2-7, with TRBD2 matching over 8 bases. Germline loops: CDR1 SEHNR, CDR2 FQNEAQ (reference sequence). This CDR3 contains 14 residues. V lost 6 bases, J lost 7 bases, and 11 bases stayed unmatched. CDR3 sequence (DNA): TGTGCCAGCAGTATGCCTGAGCGGGAGTGGGAGCAGTACTTC. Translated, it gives CASSMPEREWEQYF. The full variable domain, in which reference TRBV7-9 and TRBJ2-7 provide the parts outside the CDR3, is DTGVSQNPRHKITKRGQNVTFRCDPISEHNRLYWYRQTLGQGPEFLTYFQNEAQLEKSRLLSDRFSAERPKGSFSTLEIQRTEQGDSAMYLCASSMPEREWEQYFGPGTRLTVT.

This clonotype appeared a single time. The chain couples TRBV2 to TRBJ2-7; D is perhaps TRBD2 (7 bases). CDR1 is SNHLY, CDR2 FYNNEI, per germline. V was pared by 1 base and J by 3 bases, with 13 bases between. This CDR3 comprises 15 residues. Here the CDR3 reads CASSEEGGTFYEQYF. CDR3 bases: TGTGCCAGCAGTGAAGAGGGGGGGACGTTCTACGAGCAGTACTTC.

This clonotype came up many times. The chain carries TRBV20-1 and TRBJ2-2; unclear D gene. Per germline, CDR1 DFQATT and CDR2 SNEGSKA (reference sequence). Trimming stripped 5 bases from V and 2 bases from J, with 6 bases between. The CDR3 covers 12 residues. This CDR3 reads CSAQANTGELFF. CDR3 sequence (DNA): TGCAGTGCTCAGGCCAACACCGGGGAGCTGTTTTTT.

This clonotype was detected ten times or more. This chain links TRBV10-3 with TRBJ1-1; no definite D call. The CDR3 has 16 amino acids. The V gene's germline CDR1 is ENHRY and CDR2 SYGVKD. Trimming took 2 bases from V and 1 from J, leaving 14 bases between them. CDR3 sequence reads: CAISEPSEARNTEAFF. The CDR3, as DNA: TGTGCCATCAGTGAGCCGAGTGAGGCCAGGAACACTGAAGCTTTCTTT.

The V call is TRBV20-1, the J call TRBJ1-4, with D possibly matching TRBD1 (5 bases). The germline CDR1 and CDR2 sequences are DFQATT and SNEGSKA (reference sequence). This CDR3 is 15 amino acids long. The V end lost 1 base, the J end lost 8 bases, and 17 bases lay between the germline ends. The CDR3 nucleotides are TGCAGTGCTAGAGTGGGGACCTTGGGATGGGAAAAACTGTTTTTT. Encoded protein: CSARVGTLGWEKLFF.

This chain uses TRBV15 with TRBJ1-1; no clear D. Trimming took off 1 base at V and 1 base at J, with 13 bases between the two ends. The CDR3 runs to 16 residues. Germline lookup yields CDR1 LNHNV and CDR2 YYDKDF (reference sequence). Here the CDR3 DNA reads TGTGCCACCAGCAGAGGGACCACGGCGGGGAACACTGAAGCTTTCTTT. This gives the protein CATSRGTTAGNTEAFF.

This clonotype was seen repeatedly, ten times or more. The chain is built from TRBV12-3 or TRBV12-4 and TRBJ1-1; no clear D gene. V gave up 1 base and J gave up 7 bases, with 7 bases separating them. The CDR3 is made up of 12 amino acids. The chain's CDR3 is CASSLDTIEAFF. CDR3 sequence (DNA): TGTGCCAGCAGTTTAGACACGATTGAAGCTTTCTTT.

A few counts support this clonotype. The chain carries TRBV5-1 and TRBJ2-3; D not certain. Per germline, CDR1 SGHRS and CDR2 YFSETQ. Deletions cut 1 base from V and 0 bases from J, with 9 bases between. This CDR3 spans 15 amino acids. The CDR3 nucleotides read TGCGCCAGCAGCTTGTCTCAGCGCAGCACAGATACGCAGTATTTT. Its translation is CASSLSQRSTDTQYF.

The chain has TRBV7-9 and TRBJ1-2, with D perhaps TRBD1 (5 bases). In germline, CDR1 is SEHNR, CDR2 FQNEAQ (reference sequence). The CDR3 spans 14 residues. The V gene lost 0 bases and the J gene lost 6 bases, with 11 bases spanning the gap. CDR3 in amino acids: CASSLAGQDHGYTF. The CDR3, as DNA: TGTGCCAGCAGCTTAGCGGGGCAGGACCATGGCTACACCTTC.

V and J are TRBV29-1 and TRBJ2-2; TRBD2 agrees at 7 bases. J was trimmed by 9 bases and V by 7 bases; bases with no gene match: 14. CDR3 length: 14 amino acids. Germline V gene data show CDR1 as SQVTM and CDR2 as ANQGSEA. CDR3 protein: CSDAGARKFRELFF. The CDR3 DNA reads TGCAGCGACGCGGGAGCTAGAAAGTTCAGGGAGCTGTTTTTT.